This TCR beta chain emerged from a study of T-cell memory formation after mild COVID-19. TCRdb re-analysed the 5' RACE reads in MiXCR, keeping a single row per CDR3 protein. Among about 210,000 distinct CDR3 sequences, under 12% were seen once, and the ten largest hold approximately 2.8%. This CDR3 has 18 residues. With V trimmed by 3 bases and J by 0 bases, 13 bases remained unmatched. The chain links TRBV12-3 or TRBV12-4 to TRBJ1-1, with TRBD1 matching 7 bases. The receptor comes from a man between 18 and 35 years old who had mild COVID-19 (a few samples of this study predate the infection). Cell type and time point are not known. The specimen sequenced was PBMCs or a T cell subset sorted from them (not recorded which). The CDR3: CASSFIGGTDKMNTEAFF. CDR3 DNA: TGTGCCAGCAGTTTCATAGGTGGGACAGACAAGATGAACACTGAAGCTTTCTTT.